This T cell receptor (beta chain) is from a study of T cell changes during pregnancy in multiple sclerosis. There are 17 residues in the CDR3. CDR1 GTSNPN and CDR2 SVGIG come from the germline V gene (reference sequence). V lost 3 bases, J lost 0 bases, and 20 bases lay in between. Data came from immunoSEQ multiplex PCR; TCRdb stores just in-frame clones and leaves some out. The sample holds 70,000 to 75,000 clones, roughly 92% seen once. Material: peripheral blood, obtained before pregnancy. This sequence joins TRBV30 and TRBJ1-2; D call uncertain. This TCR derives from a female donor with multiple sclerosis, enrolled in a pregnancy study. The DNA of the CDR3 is TGTGCCTGGAGCTTATTTATAACCTCTAATACTAACTATGGCTACACCTTC. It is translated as CAWSLFITSNTNYGYTF.